Presented here are 23 T cell receptor beta chains from one specimen sequenced in a study of beta chain features in type 1 diabetes. Expressed TCRB transcripts got sequenced, as all isolated RNA was reverse transcribed. Method: immunoSEQ multiplex PCR; TCRdb's copy keeps in-frame clones and lacks some. The repertoire has around 290,000 clones, 8% of them found once; the top ten carry 0.9% to 1.2%. Source material: central memory CD4+ T cells from blood. The origin of the receptors is a woman aged 18-30 years in good health.

J is TRBJ1-2 and V is TRBV6-5; 7 bases are a match to TRBD1. Unmatched junction bases numbered 11, after V lost 6 bases and J lost 7 bases. The CDR3 runs 14 residues. Germline V gene sequence: CDR1 MNHEY, CDR2 SVGAGI. CDR3 sequence reads: CASSSAGTVLGYTF. CDR3 nucleotides: TGTGCCAGCAGCTCCGCCGGGACAGTGCTTGGCTACACCTTC.

CDR3 loop: CASGTGGTKNTGELFF. DNA of the CDR3: TGTGCCAGTGGTACGGGGGGTACCAAGAACACCGGGGAGCTGTTTTTT. The J gene is TRBJ2-2, the V gene TRBV4-2, with 7 bases identical to TRBD2. The CDR3 runs to 16 residues. The V and J ends lost 9 bases and 1 base, in that order; junction bases with no gene match: 11. Germline V gene lookup returns CDR1 LGHNA and CDR2 YNFKEQ.

The sample holds a few counts of this clone. The chain employs TRBV7-9 and TRBJ1-2, with D possibly being TRBD1 (5 bases). The CDR3 is 13 amino acids. Between the trimmed V and J ends, which lost 5 bases and 7 bases, there was a span of 14 bases. Germline V lookup: CDR1 SEHNR, CDR2 FQNEAQ (reference sequence). The CDR3 spells CASSTRVIGGYTF. CDR3 coding DNA: TGTGCCAGCAGCACCAGGGTGATCGGTGGCTACACCTTC.

V and J are TRBV2 and TRBJ2-3; weak D call: TRBD1 (6 bases). This CDR3 is built from 15 residues. V lost 6 bases to trimming and J lost 3 bases, with 16 bases between them. Germline CDR1 SNHLY, CDR2 FYNNEI. The CDR3 DNA reads as TGTGCCAGCAGCCGGGACAATTCGTTGACAGATACGCAGTATTTT. This encodes CASSRDNSLTDTQYF.

This clone has ten or more counts. This chain's CDR3 is CASSSGQGGETQYF. The CDR3 nucleotides read TGTGCCAGCAGCTCGGGACAGGGGGGAGAGACCCAGTACTTC. The chain has TRBV5-6 and TRBJ2-5, with 11 bases matching TRBD1. The V segment lost 3 bases and the J segment 4 bases; nucleotides outside the gene matches: 2. The CDR3 runs to 14 residues. Germline V gives CDR1 SGHDT, CDR2 YYEEEE.

This clone was observed at least ten times. The chain employs TRBV5-5 and TRBJ2-1; D is uncertain. Germline V gene lookup returns CDR1 SGHKS and CDR2 YYEKEE (reference sequence). This CDR3 is 13 amino acids long. Trimming shortened V by 1 base and J by 2 bases, and 4 bases separated the two germline ends. CDR3 DNA: TGTGCCAGCAGCTTGAATACCTACAATGAGCAGTTCTTC. It is translated as CASSLNTYNEQFF.

This chain connects TRBV7-3 to TRBJ1-1; D perhaps matches TRBD1 (6 bases). Germline CDR1 reads SGHTA; CDR2 reads FQGTGA. The V and J ends lost 5 bases and 5 bases respectively, with 15 bases between them. The CDR3 is 14 amino acids. The CDR3 region has the DNA TGTGCCAGCAGCCCATTCCTGGGGGCTACTGAAGCTTTCTTT. It yields the protein CASSPFLGATEAFF. The full variable domain, with the rest looked up from reference TRBV7-3 and TRBJ1-1, is GAGVSQTPSNKVTEKGKYVELRCDPISGHTALYWYRQSLGQGPEFLIYFQGTGAADDSGLPNDRFFAVRPEGSVSTLKIQRTERGDSAVYLCASSPFLGATEAFFGQGTRLTVV.

This clone was recorded a few times. The V and J genes are TRBV29-1 and TRBJ2-1; D remains unclear. Per germline, CDR1 SQVTM and CDR2 ANQGSEA. The V end was cut by 0 bases, the J end by 2 bases, with 14 bases between. This CDR3 contains 16 residues. The CDR3 bases are TGCAGCGTTGAAGATACCGGGTCCAACGCCTACAATGAGCAGTTCTTC. Translating it yields CSVEDTGSNAYNEQFF.

The chain uses TRBV7-6 and TRBJ2-1; 9 nucleotides align to TRBD1. The CDR3 is 16 residues long. J was trimmed by 5 bases and V by 5 bases; bases with no gene match: 10. Germline CDR1 is SGHVS and CDR2 is FNYEAQ. The CDR3 region is CASSRRWDRVDNEQFF. The CDR3 DNA sequence: TGTGCCAGCAGCCGCCGTTGGGACAGGGTGGACAATGAGCAGTTCTTC.

Here the CDR3 reads CASSLVSLAGTDTQYF. Written as DNA, the CDR3 is TGTGCCAGCAGCTTGGTATCGCTAGCGGGCACAGATACGCAGTATTTT. The J gene is TRBJ2-3, the V gene TRBV5-4, with 7 bases identical to TRBD2. Trimming removed 0 bases from V and 1 base from J; junction bases left unmatched: 5. Looked up from germline, CDR1 is SGHNT and CDR2 is YYREEE (reference sequence). The CDR3 is 16 amino acids. The entire variable domain, with the rest obtained from reference TRBV5-4 and TRBJ2-3, is as follows: ETGVTQSPTHLIKTRGQQVTLRCSSQSGHNTVSWYQQALGQGPQFIFQYYREEENGRGNFPPRFSGLQFPNYSSELNVNALELDDSALYLCASSLVSLAGTDTQYFGPGTRLTVL.

Many counts were recorded for this clone. The chain is built from TRBV28 and TRBJ1-3; D uncertain. V was trimmed by 6 bases and J by 6 bases, leaving 9 bases between them. Germline values: CDR1 MDHEN, CDR2 SYDVKM. The CDR3 covers 12 residues. The CDR3 reads CASRLGSNTIYF. The CDR3 DNA sequence: TGTGCCAGCAGGTTGGGGTCAAACACCATATATTTT.

The rearrangement joins TRBV7-2 to TRBJ2-4; D is undetermined. The ends were cut back, 1 base at V and 16 bases at J, with 14 bases in the middle. Looked up from germline, CDR1 is SGHTA and CDR2 is FQGNSA. The CDR3 totals 12 residues. CDR3 residues: CASSLGVGQRYF. For the CDR3, the DNA is TGTGCCAGCAGCTTAGGGGTTGGGCAGAGATACTTC. Looking up the rest from reference TRBV7-2 and TRBJ2-4 gives the full variable domain: GAGVSQSPSNKVTEKGKDVELRCDPISGHTALYWYRQSLGQGLEFLIYFQGNSAPDKSGLPSDRFSAERTGGSVSTLTIQRTQQEDSAVYLCASSLGVGQRYFGAGTRLSVL.

This clone was recorded a few times. The rearrangement joins TRBV7-2 to TRBJ2-5; no reliable D call. Germline V gene sequence: CDR1 SGHTA, CDR2 FQGNSA. The CDR3 sequence is 12 residues long. V lost 1 base to trimming and J lost 7 bases, with 7 bases between them. The CDR3 protein is CASSLGFGTQYF. The CDR3, as DNA: TGTGCCAGCAGCTTAGGGTTTGGGACCCAGTACTTC. The variable domain in full, with the rest retrieved from reference TRBV7-2 and TRBJ2-5, is GAGVSQSPSNKVTEKGKDVELRCDPISGHTALYWYRQSLGQGLEFLIYFQGNSAPDKSGLPSDRFSAERTGGSVSTLTIQRTQQEDSAVYLCASSLGFGTQYFGPGTRLLVL.

The DNA of the CDR3 is TGTGCCAGCAGCCCAGGGATAGAAAACTATGGCTACACCTTC. It specifies CASSPGIENYGYTF. The genes are TRBV27 and TRBJ1-2; D perhaps matches TRBD1 (5 bases). Trimming left V 6 bases short and J 2 bases short, with 13 bases between. CDR3 length: 14 amino acids. Germline V CDR1 and CDR2: MNHEY, SMNVEV (reference sequence).

There are a few counts of this clone. The V and J genes are TRBV7-8 and TRBJ1-1, with 9 positions matching TRBD1. The CDR3 runs 15 residues. The junction had 13 bases not matched to a gene; V was cut back by 4 bases and J by 10 bases. CDR1 and CDR2 from the germline V gene are SGHVS and FQNEAQ. The CDR3 loop reads CASSSNIGQGSGAFF. The CDR3, as DNA: TGTGCCAGCAGCTCCAACATCGGACAGGGGAGTGGAGCTTTCTTT.

The sample holds a few counts of this clone. This chain joins TRBV18 and TRBJ2-7; TRBD1 matches 10 bases. The CDR3 covers 15 residues. The junction had 10 bases not matched to a gene; V was cut back by 5 bases and J by 6 bases. Germline CDR1 is KGHSH and CDR2 is LQKENI. The CDR3 sequence is CASSRQGARMGEQYV. CDR3 DNA: TGTGCCAGCTCAAGACAGGGGGCGCGGATGGGCGAGCAGTACGTC.

This clone was counted only a few times. The J gene is TRBJ1-2, the V gene TRBV5-1, with D maybe TRBD1 (5 bases). Germline values: CDR1 SGHRS, CDR2 YFSETQ. The CDR3 has 13 residues. The V end lost 0 bases, the J end lost 7 bases, and 10 bases lay between the germline ends. In DNA form, the CDR3 reads TGCGCCAGCAGCTTGGAGGGGACCACTGGCTACACCTTC. This codes for CASSLEGTTGYTF.

This chain links TRBV5-6 with TRBJ1-1; D uncertain. Looked up from germline, CDR1 is SGHDT and CDR2 is YYEEEE. Between the trimmed V and J ends, which lost 0 bases and 5 bases, there was a span of 8 bases. The CDR3 runs 13 residues. CDR3 residues: CASSLAPDTEAFF. Here the CDR3 DNA reads TGTGCCAGCAGCTTGGCGCCGGATACTGAAGCTTTCTTT. Filled out from reference TRBV5-6 and TRBJ1-1, the complete variable domain reads DAGVTQSPTHLIKTRGQQVTLRCSPKSGHDTVSWYQQALGQGPQFIFQYYEEEERQRGNFPDRFSGHQFPNYSSELNVNALLLGDSALYLCASSLAPDTEAFFGQGTRLTVV.

This clone was observed a handful of times. This chain joins TRBV6-5 and TRBJ2-6; a weak D match, TRBD2 (6 bases). Trimming removed 6 bases from V and 2 bases from J, with 11 bases in between. Germline values: CDR1 MNHEY, CDR2 SVGAGI. The CDR3 totals 15 residues. The CDR3 region has the DNA TGTGCCAGCAGGCGGGACTCCCCTGGGGCCAACGTCCTGACTTTC. Translating it yields CASRRDSPGANVLTF.

The CDR3 DNA sequence: TGTGCCACCAGCAGAGATAGAGTGCAGAGCACTGAAGCTTTCTTT. It translates to CATSRDRVQSTEAFF. The chain recombines TRBV15 with TRBJ1-1; no clear D. Deletions cut 0 bases from V and 4 bases from J, with 12 bases between. The CDR3 is 15 residues long. CDR1 LNHNV and CDR2 YYDKDF come from the germline V gene (reference sequence). Complete variable domain (other parts from reference TRBV15 and TRBJ1-1): DAMVIQNPRYQVTQFGKPVTLSCSQTLNHNVMYWYQQKSSQAPKLLFHYYDKDFNNEADTPDNFQSRRPNTSFCFLDIRSPGLGDTAMYLCATSRDRVQSTEAFFGQGTRLTVV.

This clone was recorded many times. This sample also contains other DNA sequences that code for the same CDR3. The gene calls are TRBV28 and TRBJ2-5; D gene unclear. This CDR3 is 12 amino acids long. V was shortened by 2 bases and J by 5 bases, with 6 bases between the two germline ends. In germline, CDR1 is MDHEN, CDR2 SYDVKM. Written as DNA, the CDR3 is TGTGCCAGCAGTTTACTCAGGGAGACCCAGTACTTC. Protein product: CASSLLRETQYF.

This clone was observed a few times. V usage is TRBV6-5 and J usage is TRBJ1-1; D unresolved. Trimming stripped 2 bases from V and 6 bases from J, with 10 bases between. CDR1 MNHEY and CDR2 SVGAGI come from the germline V gene. The CDR3 extends over 13 amino acids. The CDR3, as DNA: TGTGCCAGCAGTTACGTGGGGTGGGCTGAAGCTTTCTTT. Its protein is CASSYVGWAEAFF.

The rearrangement links TRBV4-1 to TRBJ1-3; the D is unclear. The length of the CDR3 is 14 residues. Germline CDR1 is MGHRA and CDR2 is YSYEKL. V lost 1 base and J 3 bases, leaving 7 bases between the germline ends. In DNA, the CDR3 is TGCGCCAGCAGCCAAGGGACGGATGGAAACACCATATATTTT. Translating it yields CASSQGTDGNTIYF.